The entry below gives a single TCR beta chain sequence along with its context. Its antigen remains unidentified. Base qualities are not at hand, and no much larger clone is one base apart. Each collaborating institution followed its own protocols to collect whole blood in K2EDTA tubes. For TCRbeta analysis, collaborator samples were shipped as frozen whole blood, as isolated PBMCs, or as DNA extracted from either sample type. The data belong to a study of blood T cell repertoires in COVID-19 (dated by TCRdb to between 2020 and 2021). About the study as a whole: Collaborator samples came from the United States, Italy and Spain and covered acute and convalescent phases of COVID-19. The prospective study material was composed of cDNA or gDNA derived from T cells, B-cell-depleted T cells, or PBMCs. Subjects who had been exposed to COVID-19, were actively infected with it, or had recovered from it provided the deeply sampled blood TCRbeta repertoires that made up the dataset. The repertoires were made available in a free public database intended to serve as a resource for research on the immune response to SARS-CoV-2. Samples came from the ongoing ImmuneRACE study (first 160 participants) plus 1,254 subjects from 6 global collaborators. Sample metadata almost always included a de-identified subject ID, COVID-19 status, age in years and sex. Where available, HLA class I and class II types were obtained from metadata supplied by the sample provider rather than from assay-based typing.

Looking up the germline V gene (reference sequence) yields CDR1 PRHDT and CDR2 FYEKMQ. V gives up 0 bases and J gives up 9 bases, and the segment between their germline ends measures 9 bases. The CDR3 spans 13 residues, from the cysteine through the phenylalanine. The sequence is cut down to CDR3 DNA, 39 bases in frame from base 1. The immunoSEQ Assay, a bias-controlled multiplex PCR, was used to amplify TCRbeta CDR3 regions from genomic DNA. Concerning the study's data processing: The number of nucleated cells in each sample was estimated by amplification of reference gene primers within the assay. To quantify the absolute abundance of each unique TCRbeta CDR3 rearrangement, sequence reads were collapsed and filtered. For each sample, productive Simpson clonality was calculated by taking the square root of Simpson's diversity index across productive rearrangements. In its TCRdb copy, this immuneACCESS table keeps in-frame sequences only and misses some clones. Where compared with another copy, unresolved V genes explain less than half of these, and the others have no known cause. That table supplies the V and J calls and clone size; D and trimming were determined from the DNA. Recorded for this sample are fewer than 180,000 clones; about nine tenths of them occurred a single time. The ten largest clones capture about 4.1% of the sample.

General findings and caveats noted by the study authors: Clinical and demographic metadata were provided uncurated, with the amount varying by source and participant.

The clonotype was recovered from a woman in her sixties with active or convalescent COVID-19. Sequencing used peripheral blood. Recombination connected TRBV13 to TRBJ1-5, with the D gene uncertain. The CDR3 region: CASSLGLIGPQHF. The nucleotide sequence is given as TGTGCCAGCAGCTTAGGACTGATCGGGCCCCAGCATTTT.